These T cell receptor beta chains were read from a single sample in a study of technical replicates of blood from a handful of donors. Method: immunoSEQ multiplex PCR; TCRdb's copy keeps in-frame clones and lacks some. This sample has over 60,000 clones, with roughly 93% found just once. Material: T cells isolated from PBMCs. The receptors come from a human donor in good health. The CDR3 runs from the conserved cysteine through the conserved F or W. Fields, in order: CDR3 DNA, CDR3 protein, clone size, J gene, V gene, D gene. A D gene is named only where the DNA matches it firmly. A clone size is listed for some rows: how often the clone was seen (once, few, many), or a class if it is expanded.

DNA: TGTGCCAGCGCGTCTAGCGGGGGGGCGACGGGGGAGCTGTTTTTT; CDR3: CASASSGGATGELFF; size: .; J: TRBJ2-2; V: TRBV6-1; D: TRBD2
DNA: TGTGCCAGCAGCGGACAGGGTTATCAGGGGCAGTACTTC; CDR3: CASSGQGYQGQYF; size: .; J: TRBJ2-7; V: TRBV28; D: TRBD1
DNA: TGTGCCAGCAGCTCTGACGGACTGACCTATAATTCACCCCTCCACTTT; CDR3: CASSSDGLTYNSPLHF; size: .; J: TRBJ1-6; V: TRBV5-4; D: .
DNA: TGTGCCAGCAGCTCCACAGGGGGCAGGGAGACCCAGTACTTC; CDR3: CASSSTGGRETQYF; size: .; J: TRBJ2-5; V: TRBV7-9; D: TRBD1
DNA: TGTGCCAGCAGCTTAGAACAGGGGTACGAGCAGTACTTC; CDR3: CASSLEQGYEQYF; size: .; J: TRBJ2-7; V: TRBV7-9; D: TRBD1
DNA: TGTGCCACCAGCAGGAGCGGGAGGGTCCAAGAGACCCAGTACTTC; CDR3: CATSRSGRVQETQYF; size: .; J: TRBJ2-5; V: TRBV15; D: TRBD2
DNA: TGTGCCAGCAGCTTACCAGCGGGGGACACAGATACGCAGTATTTT; CDR3: CASSLPAGDTDTQYF; size: .; J: TRBJ2-3; V: TRBV7-8; D: TRBD2
DNA: TGTGCCAGCAGCCGGGACATGCTGGTACCCTACACCTTC; CDR3: CASSRDMLVPYTF; size: .; J: TRBJ1-2; V: TRBV27; D: .
DNA: TGTGCCAGCAGCTTCGGGCCCGTAGACAGGGAGGTGATAAACACTGAAGCTTTCTTT; CDR3: CASSFGPVDREVINTEAFF; size: .; J: TRBJ1-1; V: TRBV5-6; D: TRBD1
DNA: TGCGCCAGCAGCGTAGCCGGACAGGGTGCCCCCGGGGAGCTGTTTTTT; CDR3: CASSVAGQGAPGELFF; size: .; J: TRBJ2-2; V: TRBV10-1; D: TRBD1
DNA: TGTGCCAGCAGTGGGACTATCTCAGATACGCAGTATTTT; CDR3: CASSGTISDTQYF; size: .; J: TRBJ2-3; V: TRBV6-5; D: TRBD2
DNA: TGTGCCAGCAGTGAACCCGGGGGGCAGAATGAAAAACTGTTTTTT; CDR3: CASSEPGGQNEKLFF; size: .; J: TRBJ1-4; V: TRBV25-1; D: .
DNA: TGTGCCAGCCAAATGAGCTCCTACAATGAGCAGTTCTTC; CDR3: CASQMSSYNEQFF; size: .; J: TRBJ2-1; V: TRBV7-9; D: .
DNA: TGTGCCAGCAGCGCCCGGCGGGGGAACACTGAAGCTTTCTTT; CDR3: CASSARRGNTEAFF; size: .; J: TRBJ1-1; V: TRBV7-8; D: .
DNA: TGTGCCAGCAGCTCCGACGAGCAGTACTTC; CDR3: CASSSDEQYF; size: .; J: TRBJ2-7; V: TRBV7-9; D: .
DNA: TGCGCCAGCAGTGAGAATCTAGCGGGAGGGCGGTCGATTCAGTACTTC; CDR3: CASSENLAGGRSIQYF; size: .; J: TRBJ2-4; V: TRBV10-1; D: TRBD2
DNA: TGCAGCGTAAAGGGACAGGGATACGAGCAGTACTTC; CDR3: CSVKGQGYEQYF; size: once; J: TRBJ2-7; V: TRBV29-1; D: TRBD1
DNA: TGCGCCAGCAGCCAAGTCTTCTCTGGAAACACCATATATTTT; CDR3: CASSQVFSGNTIYF; size: .; J: TRBJ1-3; V: TRBV4-1; D: .
DNA: TGTGCCAGCAGGGCACATGACAAAGAGACCCAGTACTTC; CDR3: CASRAHDKETQYF; size: once; J: TRBJ2-5; V: TRBV6-4; D: .
DNA: TGTGCCACCGGCCAGGGGCTGAACACTGAAGCTTTCTTT; CDR3: CATGQGLNTEAFF; size: .; J: TRBJ1-1; V: TRBV7-9; D: .
DNA: TGTGCCAGCAGCCCCGGGGGGGGGCTCCAAGAGACCCAGTACTTC; CDR3: CASSPGGGLQETQYF; size: .; J: TRBJ2-5; V: TRBV7-2; D: TRBD2
DNA: TGCGCCAGCAGTGAGTTCGGGGACTCTGGCTACACCTTC; CDR3: CASSEFGDSGYTF; size: .; J: TRBJ1-2; V: TRBV10-2; D: .
DNA: TGCAGCTACGTCGGGGAGCACTATGGCTACACCTTC; CDR3: CSYVGEHYGYTF; size: .; J: TRBJ1-2; V: TRBV29-1; D: .
DNA: TGTGCCAGCAGCTTAACCGGGGGTTATAGCAATCAGCCCCAGCATTTT; CDR3: CASSLTGGYSNQPQHF; size: .; J: TRBJ1-5; V: TRBV7-2; D: .
DNA: TGCGCCAGCAGCTTGGAAAGTATCTGGGGGGGGGAAAAACTGTTTTTT; CDR3: CASSLESIWGGEKLFF; size: .; J: TRBJ1-4; V: TRBV5-1; D: .
DNA: TGTGCCAGTAGTTCCGGGGGTTACGGGGATCAGCCCCAGCATTTT; CDR3: CASSSGGYGDQPQHF; size: once; J: TRBJ1-5; V: TRBV19; D: .
DNA: TGTGCCAGTAATAACAGGGGCTACACCGGGGAGCTGTTTTTT; CDR3: CASNNRGYTGELFF; size: .; J: TRBJ2-2; V: TRBV19; D: TRBD1
DNA: TGTGCCAGCAGTGCAAACAGGGGGGCGGTTGAAAAACTGTTTTTT; CDR3: CASSANRGAVEKLFF; size: .; J: TRBJ1-4; V: TRBV28; D: TRBD1
DNA: TGTGCCAGCAGCTTTCTAGCGGGAGATATAAATGAGCAGTTCTTC; CDR3: CASSFLAGDINEQFF; size: .; J: TRBJ2-1; V: TRBV5-4; D: TRBD2
DNA: TGCGCCAGCAGCCGACAGGGGCCCCAAGAGACCCAGTACTTC; CDR3: CASSRQGPQETQYF; size: .; J: TRBJ2-5; V: TRBV4-1; D: TRBD1
DNA: TGTGCCATCAGTCGACCGGGACAGGGGGCCCACGAGCAGTACTTC; CDR3: CAISRPGQGAHEQYF; size: .; J: TRBJ2-7; V: TRBV10-3; D: TRBD1
DNA: TGTGCCAGCAGCCCATTTTGGACCCAGGGGGCTGGTAATTCACCCCTCCACTTT; CDR3: CASSPFWTQGAGNSPLHF; size: .; J: TRBJ1-6; V: TRBV5-5; D: TRBD1
DNA: TGCAGTGCTAGAGAGGGACTTGAAGCTTTCTTT; CDR3: CSAREGLEAFF; size: .; J: TRBJ1-1; V: TRBV20-1; D: .
DNA: TGTGCCAGCGAGGATATCTTCACCCAAGAGACCCAGTACTTC; CDR3: CASEDIFTQETQYF; size: .; J: TRBJ2-5; V: TRBV11-1; D: .
DNA: TGTGCCAGCAGTTTACTTATGCTGTGGGAGTCTTACGAGCAGTACTTC; CDR3: CASSLLMLWESYEQYF; size: .; J: TRBJ2-7; V: TRBV27; D: .
DNA: TGTGCCAGCAGGCGGGAGGCAACCGGGGAGCTGTTTTTT; CDR3: CASRREATGELFF; size: .; J: TRBJ2-2; V: TRBV2; D: TRBD2
DNA: TGTGCCAGCAGCACGACAGGGGATCAAGAGACCCAGTACTTC; CDR3: CASSTTGDQETQYF; size: .; J: TRBJ2-5; V: TRBV5-4; D: TRBD1
DNA: TGTGCCAGCAGTTTAACCGGACAGAGCTACGAGCAGTACTTC; CDR3: CASSLTGQSYEQYF; size: .; J: TRBJ2-7; V: TRBV27; D: .
DNA: TGTGCCAGCTCAGGGACAGCGACCAATAACTATGGCTACACCTTC; CDR3: CASSGTATNNYGYTF; size: few; J: TRBJ1-2; V: TRBV18; D: TRBD1
DNA: TGTGCCAGCAGCGTAGAGGAGCTAGCCAATCAGCCCCAGCATTTT; CDR3: CASSVEELANQPQHF; size: .; J: TRBJ1-5; V: TRBV9; D: .
DNA: TGCGCCAGCAGCTTGCGGGAGAGAGGGACAGGGGGTTACGAGCAGTACTTC; CDR3: CASSLRERGTGGYEQYF; size: .; J: TRBJ2-7; V: TRBV5-1; D: TRBD1
DNA: TGTGCCAGCAGAGAGGAGACCCAGTACTTC; CDR3: CASREETQYF; size: .; J: TRBJ2-5; V: TRBV2; D: .
DNA: TGTGCCAGCAGCTTAGACAGGGGAAATGGCTACACCTTC; CDR3: CASSLDRGNGYTF; size: .; J: TRBJ1-2; V: TRBV7-8; D: TRBD1
DNA: TGTGCCAGCAGTGCCGACAGAAACACTGAAGCTTTCTTT; CDR3: CASSADRNTEAFF; size: few; J: TRBJ1-1; V: TRBV6-1; D: .
DNA: TGCGCCAGCAGCAAACTCACTAGCGGGAGTAGTACCGGGGAGCTGTTTTTT; CDR3: CASSKLTSGSSTGELFF; size: .; J: TRBJ2-2; V: TRBV5-1; D: TRBD2
DNA: TGCGCCAGCAGCTTCAGTTTAGACAGGGTCGAGCAGTACTTC; CDR3: CASSFSLDRVEQYF; size: .; J: TRBJ2-7; V: TRBV5-1; D: TRBD1
DNA: TGTGCCAGCAGACCCGAGGGGGAGGGCCTGAAGACCCAGTACTTC; CDR3: CASRPEGEGLKTQYF; size: .; J: TRBJ2-5; V: TRBV28; D: .